The 10 T cell receptor beta chains given below trace back to one sample, sequenced in a study of shared clonotypes between healthy human individuals. TCRdb keeps only in-frame clones here, not all; method: immunoSEQ multiplex PCR. The sample has roughly 2.5 million clones; roughly 92% are singletons. The sample taken for sequencing was naive CD4+ T cells sorted from blood. Subset here: CD45RA+ positively selected. These receptors all stem from a man between 18 and 35 years old in good health.

This clone was counted once. V gene TRBV6-5 combines with J gene TRBJ1-5; no definite D call. Trimming removed 0 bases from V and 3 bases from J, with 9 bases in between. Germline V gene lookup returns CDR1 MNHEY and CDR2 SVGAGI. The CDR3 sequence is 15 residues long. The CDR3 region has the DNA TGTGCCAGCAGTTACTCGAGTCAGTCCAATCAGCCCCAGCATTTT. Translated, it gives CASSYSSQSNQPQHF.

A single count supports this clone. The chain joins TRBV19 to TRBJ2-1, with D unresolved. The V end lost 8 bases, the J end lost 4 bases, and 18 bases lay between the germline ends. The CDR3 contains 15 residues. Germline V CDR1 and CDR2: LNHDA, SQIVND (reference sequence). CDR3 DNA sequence: TGTGCCAGTCGTGACCATGCGGAGTCATACAATGAGCAGTTCTTC. Translating gives CASRDHAESYNEQFF.

The chain links TRBV2 to TRBJ1-1; 10 bases are shared with TRBD1. CDR3 length: 16 residues. CDR1 is SNHLY, CDR2 FYNNEI, per germline. V dropped 6 bases and J dropped 3; count of bases not matched to a gene: 10. CDR3 sequence (DNA): TGTGCCAGCAGGGCGACAGGGGGCTTTTTGTACACTGAAGCTTTCTTT. Encoded protein: CASRATGGFLYTEAFF.

This chain links TRBV5-4 with TRBJ1-1; D unclear. Germline V gene sequence: CDR1 SGHNT, CDR2 YYREEE (reference sequence). Trimming shortened V by 4 bases and J by 0 bases, and 10 bases separated the two germline ends. This CDR3 has 14 residues. The CDR3 coding sequence is TGTGCCAGCAGCCCTAGGATGATGAACACTGAAGCTTTCTTT. Translated, it gives CASSPRMMNTEAFF.

This sequence joins TRBV10-3 and TRBJ2-1, with 7 bases identical to TRBD2. The CDR3 is made up of 15 amino acids. Trimming took 4 bases from V and 3 from J; bases not matched to a gene: 6. Germline V CDR1 and CDR2: ENHRY, SYGVKD. CDR3 in amino acids: CAISATSEFYNEQFF. CDR3 nucleotides: TGTGCCATCAGTGCCACTAGCGAGTTCTACAATGAGCAGTTCTTC.

The V gene is TRBV6-5, the J gene TRBJ2-7; 11 bases line up with TRBD2. This CDR3 has 14 residues. J gave up 3 bases and V 5 bases, and 3 bases lay outside the gene matches. Germline assignment: CDR1 MNHEY and CDR2 SVGAGI. CDR3 in DNA: TGTGCCAGCAGTCTGACTAGCGGGGTCTACGAGCAGTACTTC. Translation: CASSLTSGVYEQYF.

This chain connects TRBV7-9 to TRBJ2-3; D is perhaps TRBD1 (5 bases). CDR3 length equals 18 residues. Germline CDR1 reads SEHNR; CDR2 reads FQNEAQ (reference sequence). Trimming stripped 6 bases from V and 2 bases from J, with 24 bases between. CDR3 DNA sequence: TGTGCCAGCAGTTCATTGGGGCGATACCCCATCCCCACAGATACGCAGTATTTT. The encoded protein is CASSSLGRYPIPTDTQYF.

The chain couples TRBV29-1 to TRBJ2-5, with 9 bases aligning to TRBD1. TRBJ2-7 matches the DNA end more closely, so the J call is doubtful. Germline CDR1 reads SQVTM; CDR2 reads ANQGSEA. The CDR3 has 15 amino acids. CDR3 amino acids: CSVFSPGQGFYEQYF. The CDR3 region has the DNA TGCAGCGTTTTTAGCCCGGGACAGGGCTTCTACGAGCAGTACTTC.

The chain uses TRBV14 and TRBJ2-5; tentative D call: TRBD2 (5 bases). CDR1 and CDR2 from the germline V gene are SGHDN and FVKESK. The CDR3 consists of 12 residues. V lost 3 bases to trimming and J lost 7 bases, with 9 bases between them. This CDR3 is CASSQGGGTQYF. CDR3 sequence (DNA): TGTGCCAGCAGCCAGGGCGGAGGGACCCAGTACTTC.

This chain links TRBV6-6 with TRBJ2-4; either TRBD1 or TRBD2 may fit D (5 bases each). From germline, CDR1 is MNHNY and CDR2 SVGAGI (reference sequence). The CDR3 contains 16 residues. V was pared by 4 bases and J by 3 bases, with 16 bases between. CDR3 nucleotides: TGTGCCAGCAGTTCCTATCTAGACAGCGGCAAAAACATTCAGTACTTC. Amino acids: CASSSYLDSGKNIQYF.